This T cell receptor beta chain was captured in a study of blood T cell repertoires in COVID-19. The CDR3 is made up of 14 amino acids. V gave up 0 bases and J gave up 9 bases, with 9 bases separating them. Germline CDR1 is SGHAT and CDR2 is FQNNGV. Authors' data handling: Reference gene primer amplification gave nucleated cell count estimates. Clones were sequenced by immunoSEQ multiplex PCR, and TCRdb holds only the in-frame ones, with some missing. V and J calls and clone size follow that table, whereas D and trimming were derived from the DNA. The sample contains approximately 190,000 clones, around four fifths of which appear only once.

The source material was peripheral blood. This rearrangement joins TRBV11-2 to TRBJ1-6; D unclear. This receptor was taken from a human donor in a cohort sampled during active COVID-19. In DNA form, the CDR3 reads TGTGCCAGCAGCTTAGAAGGGAGGGCTTCACCCCTCCACTTT. Its translation: CASSLEGRASPLHF.